This entry features one T cell receptor beta chain sequence. Original processing notes: By means of reference gene primer amplification, nucleated cell counts were estimated. Assay used: immunoSEQ multiplex PCR; TCRdb lists only in-frame clones, some missing. Clone size and V and J calls were adopted from that table, with D and trimming inferred from the DNA. Of some 200,000 clones listed, about 86% are singletons. The data originate from a study of blood T cell repertoires in COVID-19. Across the study: The samples span acute and convalescent COVID-19 from the United States, Italy and Spain. The analysed material was cDNA or gDNA that came from T cells, B-cell-depleted T cells, or PBMCs.

Between the trimmed V and J ends, which lost 5 bases and 4 bases, there was a span of 11 bases. CDR3 length: 13 residues. This sequence originates from a man in his late teens or twenties with active or convalescent COVID-19. The sequenced sample was peripheral blood. J is TRBJ1-1 and V is TRBV12-3 or TRBV12-4; D is perhaps TRBD1 (6 bases). The CDR3 DNA reads as TGTGCCAGCAGTACAGGGTCTATCACTGAAGCTTTCTTT. It codes for CASSTGSITEAFF.